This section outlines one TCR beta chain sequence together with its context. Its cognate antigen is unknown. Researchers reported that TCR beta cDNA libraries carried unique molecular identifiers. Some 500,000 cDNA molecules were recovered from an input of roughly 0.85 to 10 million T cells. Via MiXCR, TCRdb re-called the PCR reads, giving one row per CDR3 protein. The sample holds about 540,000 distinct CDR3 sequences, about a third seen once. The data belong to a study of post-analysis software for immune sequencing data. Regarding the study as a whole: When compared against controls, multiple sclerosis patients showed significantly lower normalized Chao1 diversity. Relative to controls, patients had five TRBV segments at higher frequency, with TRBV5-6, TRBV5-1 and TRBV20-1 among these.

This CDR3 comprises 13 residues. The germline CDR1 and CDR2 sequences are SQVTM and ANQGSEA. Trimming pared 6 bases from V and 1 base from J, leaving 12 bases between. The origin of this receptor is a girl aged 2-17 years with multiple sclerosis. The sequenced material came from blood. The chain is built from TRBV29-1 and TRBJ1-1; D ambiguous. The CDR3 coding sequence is TGCAGCGTCCGACGTACGAGGAACACTGAAGCTTTCTTT. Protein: CSVRRTRNTEAFF.